The next 16 T cell receptor beta chains were all read from a single sample in a study of T-cell memory formation after mild COVID-19 (dated by TCRdb to 2020 to 2023). Receptor amplification or capture employed 5' RACE. Sequencing instrument: Illumina NovaSeq 6000. The raw public reads went through TCRdb reprocessing: fastp at Q25, MiXCR clone calling, in-frame beta chains kept. Entries are consolidated by CDR3 protein sequence, retaining the most common genes and DNA. This sample comprises over 70,000 distinct CDR3 sequences, approximately 13% of them detected only once. Over 25% of the sample goes to the ten largest clones. The sample taken for sequencing was PBMCs or a T cell subset sorted from them (not recorded which). The receptors shown here come from an adult woman who had mild COVID-19 (a few samples of this study predate the infection). The sample titles of this study are shuffled in the database, so cell type and time point are left out; the donor was told from shared clones.

This clonotype was seen ten or more times. The rearrangement links TRBV5-1 to TRBJ2-7, with D tentatively TRBD2 (5 bases). The ends were cut back, 0 bases at V and 1 base at J, with 8 bases in the middle. The CDR3 loop spans 14 amino acids. Per the germline V gene, CDR1 is SGHRS and CDR2 is YFSETQ. The CDR3 loop reads CASSLGLPSYEQYF. CDR3 in DNA: TGCGCCAGCAGCTTGGGACTACCATCCTACGAGCAGTACTTC.

This clonotype was seen a few times. Here the CDR3 DNA reads TGTGCCAGCGGGGGGCGAATCACAGCGAACACTGAAGCTTTCTTT. This encodes CASGGRITANTEAFF. J is TRBJ1-1 and V is TRBV6-1; the D gene is possibly TRBD1 (6 bases). V lost 8 bases, J lost 1 base, and 17 bases lay in between. Germline V gene lookup returns CDR1 MNHNS and CDR2 SASEGT. The CDR3 runs 15 residues.

This chain uses TRBV6-5 with TRBJ2-2, with a tentative D call TRBD1 (6 bases). The CDR3 is 17 residues long. The germline V gene encodes CDR1 MNHEY and CDR2 SVGAGI. V was trimmed by 2 bases and J by 0 bases, leaving 13 bases between them. This CDR3 reads CASSYELRTANTGELFF. In DNA, the CDR3 is TGTGCCAGCAGTTACGAACTGCGGACAGCGAACACCGGGGAGCTGTTTTTT.

The chain couples TRBV10-3 to TRBJ2-1; 10 bases match TRBD2. The CDR3 extends over 17 amino acids. Germline V CDR1 and CDR2: ENHRY, SYGVKD. The V segment lost 2 bases and the J segment 6 bases; nucleotides outside the gene matches: 10. The CDR3 reads CAISEVIAGGKGNEQFF. Here the CDR3 DNA reads TGTGCCATCAGTGAGGTTATAGCGGGAGGTAAAGGCAATGAGCAGTTCTTC.

This clonotype was recorded a few times. The chain couples TRBV15 to TRBJ2-3; 10 bases line up with TRBD1. Looked up from germline, CDR1 is LNHNV and CDR2 is YYDKDF (reference sequence). The CDR3 totals 13 residues. V was clipped by 5 bases and J by 9 bases; unmatched bases: 5. CDR3 region: CATSRQGANTQYF. The DNA of the CDR3 is TGTGCCACCAGCCGACAGGGGGCAAACACGCAGTATTTT.

The chain uses TRBV12-3 or TRBV12-4 and TRBJ2-3, with a weak D call TRBD1 (5 bases). This CDR3 spans 14 amino acids. The V and J ends lost 10 bases and 1 base respectively, with 15 bases between them. CDR3 amino acids: CATREGVRTDTQYF. CDR3 DNA: TGTGCCACCAGGGAAGGAGTTCGCACAGATACGCAGTATTTT.

This chain uses TRBV6-1 with TRBJ2-7, with 11 bases identical to TRBD2. Per the germline V gene, CDR1 is MNHNS and CDR2 is SASEGT. Trimming cost V 6 bases and J 2 bases; bases outside gene matches: 6. The CDR3 length is 15 residues. The CDR3 DNA follows: TGTGCCAGCAGCCCGACTAGCGGGGAACCCTACGAGCAGTACTTC. This sequence encodes CASSPTSGEPYEQYF.

This clonotype has at least ten counts. This rearrangement joins TRBV12-3 or TRBV12-4 to TRBJ2-2; 9 bases are shared with TRBD1. The trim removed 5 bases at V and 5 bases at J, leaving 6 bases unmatched. CDR3 length equals 15 residues. CDR3 region: CASSHRDRETGELFF. CDR3 DNA: TGTGCCAGCAGTCACCGGGACAGGGAAACCGGGGAGCTGTTTTTT.

This clonotype has more than one count but fewer than ten. The gene calls are TRBV5-1 and TRBJ2-7; D remains ambiguous. This CDR3 is built from 13 residues. Germline values: CDR1 SGHRS, CDR2 YFSETQ. V was pared by 3 bases and J by 4 bases, with 11 bases between. CDR3 sequence: CASSWLPQYEQYF. The CDR3, as DNA: TGCGCCAGCAGCTGGCTCCCCCAGTACGAGCAGTACTTC.

The V gene is TRBV6-5, the J gene TRBJ2-2, with D possibly matching TRBD2 (5 bases). Germline V gene sequence: CDR1 MNHEY, CDR2 SVGAGI. With 6 bases removed from V and 3 bases from J, the gap between germline ends came to 17 bases. This CDR3 region has 16 residues. The CDR3: CASSHGRADYTGELFF. The CDR3 DNA is TGTGCCAGCAGCCACGGACGAGCGGATTACACCGGGGAGCTGTTTTTT.

The V call is TRBV2, the J call TRBJ2-1, with D perhaps matching TRBD1 (5 bases). Per the germline V gene, CDR1 is SNHLY and CDR2 is FYNNEI. V shed 4 bases and J shed 4 bases, with 11 bases lying between them. This CDR3 is built from 14 residues. This chain's CDR3 is CASSGTSMYNEQFF. DNA of the CDR3: TGTGCCAGCAGTGGGACAAGTATGTACAATGAGCAGTTCTTC.

The chain has TRBV20-1 and TRBJ2-7, with D perhaps TRBD1 or TRBD2 (5 bases each). This CDR3 comprises 15 residues. Trimming stripped 0 bases from V and 5 bases from J, with 17 bases between. Germline V CDR1 and CDR2: DFQATT, SNEGSKA (reference sequence). The CDR3 region has the DNA TGCAGTGCTAGAGACGACAGTCCCTCGGGAAACGAGCAGTACTTC. Its protein product is CSARDDSPSGNEQYF.

The chain carries TRBV25-1 and TRBJ2-5; 10 bases fit TRBD2. Germline assignment: CDR1 MGHDK and CDR2 SYGVNS. V lost 8 bases and J lost 2; bases outside the gene matches: 8. The length of the CDR3 is 15 residues. CDR3 sequence (DNA): TGTGCCAGCGGAACTTTAGCGGGAGGACAAGAGACCCAGTACTTC. It is translated as CASGTLAGGQETQYF.

The table lists this clonotype with a few counts. DNA of the CDR3: TGTGCCACCAGTGACCCTGGGACAGGGGGCCAGGAAGCCGGGGAGCTGTTTTTT. It translates to CATSDPGTGGQEAGELFF. This chain uses TRBV24-1 with TRBJ2-2; 12 bases match TRBD1. Per the germline V gene, CDR1 is KGHDR and CDR2 is SFDVKD. The junction had 11 bases not matched to a gene; V was cut back by 4 bases and J by 6 bases. The CDR3 length is 18 residues.

This clonotype was counted at least ten times. The V gene is TRBV7-9, the J gene TRBJ2-7, with D perhaps assigned TRBD1 or TRBD2 (5 bases each). The length of the CDR3 is 14 residues. Germline V lookup: CDR1 SEHNR, CDR2 FQNEAQ (reference sequence). Between the trimmed V and J ends, which lost 3 bases and 1 base, there was a span of 10 bases. This chain's CDR3 is CASSFSGTSYEQYF. CDR3 DNA: TGTGCCAGCAGCTTCAGTGGGACGTCCTACGAGCAGTACTTC.

This sequence joins TRBV7-9 and TRBJ2-4, with D hard to call. CDR1 and CDR2 from the germline V gene are SEHNR and FQNEAQ (reference sequence). The CDR3 has 14 residues. Trimming took off 3 bases at V and 3 bases at J, with 9 bases between the two ends. As DNA, the CDR3 is TGTGCCAGCAGCTTGGACGAAAACAAAAACATTCAGTACTTC. This gives the protein CASSLDENKNIQYF.